Sequencing of this TCR beta chain was carried out in a study of blood T cells in healthy people across ages. Study context: About one barcoded beta molecule per two T cells was captured by template switching.

The CDR3 totals 16 residues. Germline V gives CDR1 SEHNR, CDR2 FQNEAQ (reference sequence). Losses at the gene ends were 5 bases for V and 7 bases for J; bases not matched to a gene: 16. With a J-beta primer mix and a sample-barcoded 5' primer, a second PCR ran about 7 to 11 cycles. Each CDR3 protein is one row after TCRdb ran MiXCR on the 5' RACE reads. This sample yields 650,000 to 1,000,000 distinct CDR3 sequences, of which about 47% are seen a single time; 15% to 20% belongs to the top ten. This clonotype occurred a few times. Since a much larger clone is just one base distant, this may be a read error. Ranging in age from roughly 6 to 90, the donors were healthy Caucasian individuals from Russia.

This sequence originates from a man at least 80 years old in good health. The sample comprised blood. V is TRBV7-9 and J is TRBJ2-7, with TRBD2 identical over 8 bases. CDR3 sequence reads: CASSVVGLAGLNEQYF. The CDR3 region has the DNA TGTGCCAGCAGCGTAGTCGGCCTAGCGGGCCTCAATGAGCAGTACTTC.